This TCR beta chain is from a study of T-cell reconstitution after alpha-beta-depleted transplantation in children. Findings and caveats of the study: Alpha-beta T cells about two months after transplant reportedly derived from several hundred expanded graft clones. Some patients owed their high day-60 TCRbeta diversity to surviving recipient T cells and thymic progenitors. T-cell numbers and diversity one year post-transplant derived largely from freshly generated T cells.

Unique molecular identifiers featured in how the TCRbeta library was prepared. TCRdb re-derived calls from the PCR reads in MiXCR, one entry per CDR3 protein. The sample contains roughly 340,000 distinct CDR3 sequences, about 16% of which appear only once. Regarding this clonotype: Its antigen is unidentified.

The CDR3 is made up of 16 amino acids. CDR1 and CDR2 (germline): MGHRA, YSYEKL. Between the trimmed V and J ends, which lost 4 bases and 11 bases, there was a span of 24 bases. The receptor was derived from a male patient aged 2-15 years who had a stem cell transplant for acute lymphoblastic leukemia, so the T cells may come from the graft donor. The sequencing here drew on PBMCs, mostly from graft donor cells, taken 360 days after TCRalphabeta/CD19-depleted stem cell transplant. V is TRBV4-1 and J is TRBJ2-1, with D maybe TRBD2 (6 bases). CDR3: CASSRQVEVRGGKQFF. The CDR3, as DNA: TGCGCCAGCAGCCGCCAAGTTGAAGTTAGGGGAGGCAAGCAGTTCTTC.